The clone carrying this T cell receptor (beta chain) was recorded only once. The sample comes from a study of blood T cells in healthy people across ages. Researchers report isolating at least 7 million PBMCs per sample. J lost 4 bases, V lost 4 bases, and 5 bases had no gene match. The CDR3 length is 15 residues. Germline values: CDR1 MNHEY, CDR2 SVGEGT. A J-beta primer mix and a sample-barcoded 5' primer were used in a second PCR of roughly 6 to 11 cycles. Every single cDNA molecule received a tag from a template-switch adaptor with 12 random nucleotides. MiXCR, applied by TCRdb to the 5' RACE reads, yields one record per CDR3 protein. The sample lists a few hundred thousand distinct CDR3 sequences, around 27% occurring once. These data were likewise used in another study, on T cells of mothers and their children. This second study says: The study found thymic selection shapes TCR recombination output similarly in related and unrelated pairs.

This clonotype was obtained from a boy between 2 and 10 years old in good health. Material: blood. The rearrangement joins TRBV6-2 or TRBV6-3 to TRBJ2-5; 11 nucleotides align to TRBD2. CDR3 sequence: CASSLLAGEIETQYF. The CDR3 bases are TGTGCCAGCAGTTTACTAGCGGGGGAGATAGAGACCCAGTACTTC.